The source of this T cell receptor beta chain is a study of blood T cell repertoires in COVID-19. Only in-frame clones appear in the TCRdb table, and some are missing; sequencing was by immunoSEQ multiplex PCR. The data contain 56,000 or so clones, 80% to 90% of them seen just once; the ten biggest clones take up approximately 17%. V was trimmed by 10 bases and J by 1 base, leaving 13 bases between them. Germline V CDR1 and CDR2: ENHRY, SYGVKD. The length of the CDR3 is 13 residues. The specimen was peripheral blood. The TCR sequence derives from a woman over 75 with active COVID-19. The chain recombines TRBV10-3 with TRBJ2-5; tentative D call: TRBD1 (6 bases). Here the CDR3 reads CATGDRLQETQYF. CDR3 in DNA: TGTGCCACCGGCGACAGGCTCCAAGAGACCCAGTACTTC.